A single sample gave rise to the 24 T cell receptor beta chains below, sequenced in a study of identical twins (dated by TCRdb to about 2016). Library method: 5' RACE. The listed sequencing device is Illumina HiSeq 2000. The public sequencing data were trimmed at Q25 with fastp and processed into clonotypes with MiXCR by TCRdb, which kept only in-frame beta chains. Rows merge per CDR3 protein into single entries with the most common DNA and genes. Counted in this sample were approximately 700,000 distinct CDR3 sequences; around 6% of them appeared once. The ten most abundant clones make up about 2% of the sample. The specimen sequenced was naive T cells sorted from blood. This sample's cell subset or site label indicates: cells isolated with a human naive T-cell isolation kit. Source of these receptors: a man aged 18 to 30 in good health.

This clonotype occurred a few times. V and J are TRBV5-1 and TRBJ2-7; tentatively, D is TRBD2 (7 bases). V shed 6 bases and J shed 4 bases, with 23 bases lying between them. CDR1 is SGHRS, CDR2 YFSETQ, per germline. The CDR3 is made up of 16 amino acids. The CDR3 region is CASNPGGPREFYEQYF. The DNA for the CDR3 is TGCGCCAGCAACCCCGGGGGGCCCCGGGAATTTTACGAGCAGTACTTC.

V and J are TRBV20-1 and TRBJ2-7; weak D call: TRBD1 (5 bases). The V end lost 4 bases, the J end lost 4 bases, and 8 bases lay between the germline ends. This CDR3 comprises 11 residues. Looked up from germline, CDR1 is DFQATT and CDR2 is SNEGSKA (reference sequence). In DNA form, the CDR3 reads TGCAGTGCTACCCAGGGTTACGAGCAGTACGTC. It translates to CSATQGYEQYV.

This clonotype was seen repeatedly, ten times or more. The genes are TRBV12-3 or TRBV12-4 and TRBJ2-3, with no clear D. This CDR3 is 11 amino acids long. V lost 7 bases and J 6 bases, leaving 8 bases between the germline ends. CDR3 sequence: CASNVEDTQYF. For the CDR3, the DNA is TGTGCCAGCAACGTCGAGGATACGCAGTATTTT.

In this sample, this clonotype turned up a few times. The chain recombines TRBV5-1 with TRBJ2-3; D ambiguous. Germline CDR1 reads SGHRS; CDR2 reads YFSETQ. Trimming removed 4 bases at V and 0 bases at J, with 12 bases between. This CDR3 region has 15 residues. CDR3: CASSHFQHSTDTQYF. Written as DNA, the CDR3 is TGCGCCAGCAGCCATTTTCAGCATAGCACAGATACGCAGTATTTT. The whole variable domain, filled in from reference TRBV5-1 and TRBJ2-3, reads KAGVTQTPRYLIKTRGQQVTLSCSPISGHRSVSWYQQTPGQGLQFLFEYFSETQRNKGNFPGRFSGRQFSNSRSEMNVSTLELGDSALYLCASSHFQHSTDTQYFGPGTRLTVL.

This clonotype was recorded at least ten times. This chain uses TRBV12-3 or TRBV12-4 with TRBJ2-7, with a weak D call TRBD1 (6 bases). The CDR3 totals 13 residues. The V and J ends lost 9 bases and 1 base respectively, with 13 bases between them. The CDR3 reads CASAGERSYEQYF. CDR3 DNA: TGTGCCAGTGCAGGGGAGCGGTCCTACGAGCAGTACTTC.

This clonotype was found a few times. CDR3 in amino acids: CASSPGGRGVRNTEAFF. DNA for the CDR3: TGTGCCAGCAGCCCGGGGGGTCGAGGGGTCCGGAACACTGAAGCTTTCTTT. The rearrangement joins TRBV7-9 to TRBJ1-1, with a possible D match to TRBD1 (5 bases). CDR1 is SEHNR, CDR2 FQNEAQ, per germline (reference sequence). The CDR3 length is 17 residues. Between the trimmed V and J ends, which lost 5 bases and 1 base, there was a span of 20 bases.

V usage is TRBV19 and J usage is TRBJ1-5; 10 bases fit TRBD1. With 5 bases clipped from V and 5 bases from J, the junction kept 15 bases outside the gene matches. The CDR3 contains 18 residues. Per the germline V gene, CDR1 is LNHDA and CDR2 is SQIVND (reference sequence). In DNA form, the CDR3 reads TGTGCCAGTAGTCCCAACCTCCCCGGGACAGGGGTGGATCAGCCCCAGCATTTT. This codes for CASSPNLPGTGVDQPQHF.

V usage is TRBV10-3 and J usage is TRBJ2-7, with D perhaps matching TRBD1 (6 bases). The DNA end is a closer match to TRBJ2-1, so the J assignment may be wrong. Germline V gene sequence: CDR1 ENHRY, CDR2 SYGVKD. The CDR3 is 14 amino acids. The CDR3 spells CAISEHRDTYEQFF. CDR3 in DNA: TGTGCCATCAGTGAGCACCGGGACACCTACGAGCAGTTCTTC.

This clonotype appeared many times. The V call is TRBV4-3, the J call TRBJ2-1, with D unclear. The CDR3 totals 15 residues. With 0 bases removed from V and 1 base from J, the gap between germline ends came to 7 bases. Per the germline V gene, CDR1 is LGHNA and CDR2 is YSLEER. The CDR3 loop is CASSQDRRSYNEQFF. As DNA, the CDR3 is TGCGCCAGCAGCCAAGATCGGCGATCCTACAATGAGCAGTTCTTC.

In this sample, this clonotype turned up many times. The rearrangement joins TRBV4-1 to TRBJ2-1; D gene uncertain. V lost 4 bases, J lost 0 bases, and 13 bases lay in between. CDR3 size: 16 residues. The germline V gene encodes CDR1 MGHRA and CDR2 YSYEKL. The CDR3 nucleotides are TGCGCCAGCAGCCCCCTGGCGGTCGGCTCCTACAATGAGCAGTTCTTC. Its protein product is CASSPLAVGSYNEQFF.

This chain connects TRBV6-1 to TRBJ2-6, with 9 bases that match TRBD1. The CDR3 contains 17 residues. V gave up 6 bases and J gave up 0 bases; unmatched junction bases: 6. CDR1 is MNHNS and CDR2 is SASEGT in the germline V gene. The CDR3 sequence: CASRGTGSHSGANVLTF. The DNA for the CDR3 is TGTGCCAGCAGGGGGACAGGGTCTCACTCTGGGGCCAACGTCCTGACTTTC.

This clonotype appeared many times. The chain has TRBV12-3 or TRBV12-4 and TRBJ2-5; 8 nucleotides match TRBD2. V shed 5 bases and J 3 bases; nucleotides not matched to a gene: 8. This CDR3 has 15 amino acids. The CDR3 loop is CASSEGLVGKETQYF. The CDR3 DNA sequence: TGTGCCAGCAGTGAGGGACTAGTGGGAAAAGAGACCCAGTACTTC.

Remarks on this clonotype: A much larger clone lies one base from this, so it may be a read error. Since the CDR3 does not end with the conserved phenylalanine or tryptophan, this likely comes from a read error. The CDR3 loop is CASGKTLAYEQYL. The CDR3 nucleotides are TGTGCCAGCGGGAAAACTTTAGCTTACGAGCAGTACTTG. The J gene is TRBJ2-7, the V gene TRBV28, with D unresolved. V dropped 8 bases and J dropped 4 bases, with 15 bases sitting between them. CDR3 length: 13 residues. CDR1 is MDHEN and CDR2 is SYDVKM in the germline V gene.

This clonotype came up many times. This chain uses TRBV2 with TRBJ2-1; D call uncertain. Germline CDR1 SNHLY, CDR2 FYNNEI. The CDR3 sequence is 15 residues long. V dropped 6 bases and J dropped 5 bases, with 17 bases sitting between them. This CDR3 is CASRAADHRNNEQFF. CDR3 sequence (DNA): TGTGCCAGCAGAGCCGCGGACCACCGAAACAATGAGCAGTTCTTC.

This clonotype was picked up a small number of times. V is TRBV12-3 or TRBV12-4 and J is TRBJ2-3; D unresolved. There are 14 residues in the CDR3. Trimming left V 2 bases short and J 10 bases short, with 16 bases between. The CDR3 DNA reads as TGTGCCAGCAGTTTACTGCGCGACAAGGCGGCGCAGTATTTT. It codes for CASSLLRDKAAQYF.

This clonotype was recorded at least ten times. CDR3 bases: TGTGCCAGCAGTTTTGAACACTGGACCTACGAGCAGTACGTC. This encodes CASSFEHWTYEQYV. The chain is built from TRBV27 and TRBJ2-7; D remains unclear. Germline lookup yields CDR1 MNHEY and CDR2 SMNVEV (reference sequence). The CDR3 runs to 14 residues. V was cut by 3 bases and J by 2 bases, with 11 bases left in between.

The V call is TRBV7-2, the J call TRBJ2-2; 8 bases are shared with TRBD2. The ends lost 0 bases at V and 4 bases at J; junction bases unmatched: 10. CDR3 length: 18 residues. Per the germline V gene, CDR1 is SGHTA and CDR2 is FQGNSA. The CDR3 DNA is TGTGCCAGCAGCTTAGCTCAGGCGGGAGGTTTTGGCACCGGGGAGCTGTTTTTT. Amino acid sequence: CASSLAQAGGFGTGELFF.

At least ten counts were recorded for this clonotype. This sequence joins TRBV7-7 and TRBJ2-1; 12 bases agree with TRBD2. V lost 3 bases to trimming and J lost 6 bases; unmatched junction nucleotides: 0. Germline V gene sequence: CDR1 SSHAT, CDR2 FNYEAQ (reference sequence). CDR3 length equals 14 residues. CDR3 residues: CASSLGLAGNEQFF. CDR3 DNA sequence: TGTGCCAGCAGCTTGGGACTAGCGGGCAATGAGCAGTTCTTC.

The CDR3 reads CASRETRATYNEQFF. For the CDR3, the DNA is TGTGCCAGCAGGGAAACACGTGCGACTTACAATGAGCAGTTCTTC. The chain links TRBV12-3 or TRBV12-4 to TRBJ2-1; D is uncertain. The ends were cut back, 6 bases at V and 4 bases at J, with 16 bases in the middle. CDR3 length: 15 residues.

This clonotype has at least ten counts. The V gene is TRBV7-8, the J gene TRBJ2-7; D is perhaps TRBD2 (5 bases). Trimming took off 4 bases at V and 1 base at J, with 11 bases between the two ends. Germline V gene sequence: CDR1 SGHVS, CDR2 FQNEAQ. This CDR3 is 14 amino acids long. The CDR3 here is CASSSDGLSYEQYF. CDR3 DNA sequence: TGTGCCAGCAGCTCCGACGGACTTTCCTACGAGCAGTACTTC.

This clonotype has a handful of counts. The CDR3 reads CATRPTPGQGLAGGSYNEQFF. The CDR3 DNA is TGTGCCACCAGACCTACCCCGGGACAAGGACTAGCGGGAGGGTCCTACAATGAGCAGTTCTTC. The chain links TRBV15 to TRBJ2-1; 15 bases are shared with TRBD2. Trimming took 6 bases from V and 1 from J; bases not matched to a gene: 16. The CDR3 loop spans 21 amino acids. The germline CDR1 and CDR2 sequences are LNHNV and YYDKDF (reference sequence).

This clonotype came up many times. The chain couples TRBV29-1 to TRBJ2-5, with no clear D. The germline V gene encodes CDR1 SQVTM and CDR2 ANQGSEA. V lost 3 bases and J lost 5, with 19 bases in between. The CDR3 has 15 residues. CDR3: CSVEVLVGLLETQYF. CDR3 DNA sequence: TGCAGCGTTGAGGTCTTGGTGGGCTTACTCGAGACCCAGTACTTC.

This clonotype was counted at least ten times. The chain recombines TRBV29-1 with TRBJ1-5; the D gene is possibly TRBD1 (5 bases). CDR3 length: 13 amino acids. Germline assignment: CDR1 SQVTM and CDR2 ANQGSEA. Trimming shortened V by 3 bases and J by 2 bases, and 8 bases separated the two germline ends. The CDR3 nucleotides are TGCAGCGTTGAGCTGGGACGCAATCAGCCCCAGCATTTT. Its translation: CSVELGRNQPQHF.

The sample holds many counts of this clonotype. CDR3 DNA: TGTGCCAGCAGATGGACAGACAATCAGCCCCAGCATTTT. Amino acid sequence: CASRWTDNQPQHF. This rearrangement joins TRBV6-2 or TRBV6-3 to TRBJ1-5, with D tentatively TRBD1 (6 bases). CDR3 length: 13 residues. Germline loops: CDR1 MNHEY, CDR2 SVGEGT. The germline V and J ends were trimmed by 6 bases and 3 bases, with 9 bases remaining between them.